The present T cell receptor beta chain was sequenced within a study of type 1 regulatory T cells. The wider study: T-allo10 is a Tr1-enriched, alloantigen-specific CD4 T cell product made in vitro.

This clonotype has only a few counts. Its cognate antigen is unknown. General study results and limits: Compared with non-type 1 regulatory T cells, type 1 regulatory T cells showed a more restricted TCR repertoire.

Using its own MiXCR run on the reads, TCRdb lists one record per CDR3 protein. The table lists more than 60,000 distinct CDR3 sequences, 45% to 50% of them singletons. V was clipped by 4 bases and J by 0 bases; unmatched bases: 11. CDR1 is LGHNA and CDR2 is YSLEER in the germline V gene. The length of the CDR3 is 19 residues. The receptor comes from a human donor in good health. The chain combines TRBV4-3 with TRBJ2-5, with TRBD2 identical over 13 bases. Sequencing was done on a sample of cultured non-Tr1 T cells, either the whole culture or a sorted T cell fraction (not recorded which). In DNA, the CDR3 is TGCGCCAGCAGCCGCCTTCCCGGGACTAGCGGGGAACACCAAGAGACCCAGTACTTC. Amino acid sequence: CASSRLPGTSGEHQETQYF.